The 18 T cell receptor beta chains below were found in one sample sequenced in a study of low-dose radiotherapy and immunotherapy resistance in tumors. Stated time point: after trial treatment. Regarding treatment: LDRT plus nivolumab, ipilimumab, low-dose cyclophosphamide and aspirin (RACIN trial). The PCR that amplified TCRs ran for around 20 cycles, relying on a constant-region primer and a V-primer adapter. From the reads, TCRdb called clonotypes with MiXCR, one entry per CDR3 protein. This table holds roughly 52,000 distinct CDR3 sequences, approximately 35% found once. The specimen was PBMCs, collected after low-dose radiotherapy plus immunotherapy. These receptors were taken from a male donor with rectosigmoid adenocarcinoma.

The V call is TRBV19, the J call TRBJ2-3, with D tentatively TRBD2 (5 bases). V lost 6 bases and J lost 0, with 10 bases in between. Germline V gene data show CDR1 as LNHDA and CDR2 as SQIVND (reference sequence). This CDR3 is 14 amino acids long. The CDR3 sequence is CASREGPSTDTQYF. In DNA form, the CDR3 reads TGTGCCAGTAGAGAGGGCCCTAGCACAGATACGCAGTATTTT.

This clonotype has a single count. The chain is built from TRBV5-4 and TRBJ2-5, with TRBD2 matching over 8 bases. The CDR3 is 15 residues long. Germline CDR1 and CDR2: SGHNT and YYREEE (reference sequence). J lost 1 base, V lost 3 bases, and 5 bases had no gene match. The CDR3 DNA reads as TGTGCCAGCAGCTCCGGGAGGGAAATCCAAGAGACCCAGTACTTC. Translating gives CASSSGREIQETQYF.

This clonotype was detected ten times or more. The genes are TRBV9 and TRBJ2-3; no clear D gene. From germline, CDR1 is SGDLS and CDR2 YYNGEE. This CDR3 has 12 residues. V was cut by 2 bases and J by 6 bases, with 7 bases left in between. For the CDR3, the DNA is TGTGCCAGCAGCGTTCCCGGTGATACGCAGTATTTT. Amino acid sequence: CASSVPGDTQYF. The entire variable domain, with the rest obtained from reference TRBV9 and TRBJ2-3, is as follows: DSGVTQTPKHLITATGQRVTLRCSPRSGDLSVYWYQQSLDQGLQFLIQYYNGEERAKGNILERFSAQQFPDLHSELNLSSLELGDSALYFCASSVPGDTQYFGPGTRLTVL.

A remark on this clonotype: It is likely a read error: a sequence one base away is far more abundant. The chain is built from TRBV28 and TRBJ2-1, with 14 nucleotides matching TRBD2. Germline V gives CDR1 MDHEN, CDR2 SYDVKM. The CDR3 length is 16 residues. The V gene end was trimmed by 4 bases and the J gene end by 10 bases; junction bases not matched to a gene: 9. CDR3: CASSYPPGLAGEEQFF. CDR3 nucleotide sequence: TGTGCCAGCAGTTACCCGCCGGGACTAGCGGGAGAAGAGCAGTTCTTC.

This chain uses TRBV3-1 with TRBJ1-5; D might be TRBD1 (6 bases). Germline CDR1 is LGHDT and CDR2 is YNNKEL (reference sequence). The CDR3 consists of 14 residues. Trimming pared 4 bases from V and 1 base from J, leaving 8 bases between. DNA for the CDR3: TGTGCCAGCAGCCGAGGACAGAGCAATCAGCCCCAGCATTTT. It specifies CASSRGQSNQPQHF.

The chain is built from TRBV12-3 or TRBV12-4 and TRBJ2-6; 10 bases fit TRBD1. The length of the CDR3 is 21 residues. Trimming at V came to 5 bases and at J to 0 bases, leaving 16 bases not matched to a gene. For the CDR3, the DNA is TGTGCCAGCAGTCGTTATGGGACAGGGGAATATATAGACTCTGGGGCCAACGTCCTGACTTTC. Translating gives CASSRYGTGEYIDSGANVLTF.

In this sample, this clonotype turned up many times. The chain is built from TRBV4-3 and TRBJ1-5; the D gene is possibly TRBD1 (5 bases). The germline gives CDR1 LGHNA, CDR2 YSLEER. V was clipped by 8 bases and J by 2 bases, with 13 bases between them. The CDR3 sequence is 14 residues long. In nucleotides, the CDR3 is TGCGCCAGCTCCCCGGGGGATGGCAATCAGCCCCAGCATTTT. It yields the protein CASSPGDGNQPQHF.

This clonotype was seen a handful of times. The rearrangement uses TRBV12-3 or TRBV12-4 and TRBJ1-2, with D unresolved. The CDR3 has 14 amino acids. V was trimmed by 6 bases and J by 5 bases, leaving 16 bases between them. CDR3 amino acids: CASSPGRSSYGYTF. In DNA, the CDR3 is TGTGCCAGCAGCCCGGGAAGAAGCTCTTATGGCTACACCTTC.

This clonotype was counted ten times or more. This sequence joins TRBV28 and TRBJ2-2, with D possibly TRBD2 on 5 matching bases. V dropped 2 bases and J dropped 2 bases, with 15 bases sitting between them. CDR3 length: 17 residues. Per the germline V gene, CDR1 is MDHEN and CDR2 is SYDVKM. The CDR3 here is CASSLDVSGRNTGELFF. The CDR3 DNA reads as TGTGCCAGCAGTTTAGATGTGTCGGGGAGAAACACCGGGGAGCTGTTTTTT.

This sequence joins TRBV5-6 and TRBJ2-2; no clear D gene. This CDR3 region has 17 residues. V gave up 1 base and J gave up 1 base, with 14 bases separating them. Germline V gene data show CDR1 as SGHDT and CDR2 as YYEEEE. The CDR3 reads CASSLSTTMWNTGELFF. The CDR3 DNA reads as TGTGCCAGCAGCTTGAGTACGACAATGTGGAACACCGGGGAGCTGTTTTTT.

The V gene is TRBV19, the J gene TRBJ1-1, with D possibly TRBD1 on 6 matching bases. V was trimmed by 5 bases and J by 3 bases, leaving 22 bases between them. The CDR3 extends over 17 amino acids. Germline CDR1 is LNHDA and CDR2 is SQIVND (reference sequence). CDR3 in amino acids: CASSAVQTGLLDTEAFF. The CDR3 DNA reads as TGTGCCAGTAGTGCCGTCCAAACAGGGCTATTGGACACTGAAGCTTTCTTT.

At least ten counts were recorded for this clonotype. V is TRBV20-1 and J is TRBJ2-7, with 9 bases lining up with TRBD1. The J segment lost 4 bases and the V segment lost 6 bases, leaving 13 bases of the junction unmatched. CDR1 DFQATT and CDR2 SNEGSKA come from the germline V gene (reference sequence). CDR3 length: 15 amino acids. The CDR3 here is CSAPGSGTGSYEQYF. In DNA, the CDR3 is TGCAGTGCACCGGGAAGCGGGACAGGGAGTTACGAGCAGTACTTC.

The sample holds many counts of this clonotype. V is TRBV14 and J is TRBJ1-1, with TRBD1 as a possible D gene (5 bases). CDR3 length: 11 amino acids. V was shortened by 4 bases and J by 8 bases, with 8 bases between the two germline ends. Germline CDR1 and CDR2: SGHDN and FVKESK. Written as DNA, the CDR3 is TGTGCCAGCAGCCGCCGGGGGGAAGCTTTCTTT. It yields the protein CASSRRGEAFF. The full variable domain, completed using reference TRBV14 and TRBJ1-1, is EAGVTQFPSHSVIEKGQTVTLRCDPISGHDNLYWYRRVMGKEIKFLLHFVKESKQDESGMPNNRFLAERTGGTYSTLKVQPAELEDSGVYFCASSRRGEAFFGQGTRLTVV.

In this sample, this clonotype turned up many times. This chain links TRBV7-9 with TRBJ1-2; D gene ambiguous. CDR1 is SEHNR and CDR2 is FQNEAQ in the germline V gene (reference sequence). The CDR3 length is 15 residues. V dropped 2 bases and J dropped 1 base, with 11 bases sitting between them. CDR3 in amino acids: CASSLLMLGNYGYTF. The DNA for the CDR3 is TGTGCCAGCAGCTTATTGATGTTGGGTAACTATGGCTACACCTTC.

The DNA of the CDR3 is TGTGCCAGCAGATCAACAGGCGACGAGCAGTTCTTC. Its translation is CASRSTGDEQFF. V and J are TRBV6-2 or TRBV6-3 and TRBJ2-1; D perhaps matches TRBD1 (5 bases). CDR1 MNHEY and CDR2 SVGEGT come from the germline V gene. The germline V and J ends were trimmed by 6 bases and 10 bases, with 13 bases remaining between them. This CDR3 spans 12 amino acids.

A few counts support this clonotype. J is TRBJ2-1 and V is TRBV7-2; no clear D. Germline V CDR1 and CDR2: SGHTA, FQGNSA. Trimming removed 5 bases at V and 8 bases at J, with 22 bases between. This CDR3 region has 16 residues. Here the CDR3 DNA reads TGTGCCAGCAGCCCCGGAGCCAACCTATTTTCCCATGAGCAGTTCTTC. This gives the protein CASSPGANLFSHEQFF.

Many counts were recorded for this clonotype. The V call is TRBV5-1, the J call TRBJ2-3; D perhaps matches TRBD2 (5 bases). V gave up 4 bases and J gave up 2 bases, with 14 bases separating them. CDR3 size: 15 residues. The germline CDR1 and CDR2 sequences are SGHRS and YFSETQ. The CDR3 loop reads CASSVAGDYTDTQYF. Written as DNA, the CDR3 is TGCGCCAGCAGCGTAGCCGGCGACTACACAGATACGCAGTATTTT.

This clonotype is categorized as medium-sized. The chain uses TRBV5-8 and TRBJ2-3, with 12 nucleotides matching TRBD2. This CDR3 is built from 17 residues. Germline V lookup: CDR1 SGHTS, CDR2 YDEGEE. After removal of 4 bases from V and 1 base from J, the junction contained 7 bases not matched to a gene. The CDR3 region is CASSAGLAGPGTDTQYF. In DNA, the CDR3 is TGTGCCAGCAGCGCGGGACTAGCGGGTCCTGGCACAGATACGCAGTATTTT. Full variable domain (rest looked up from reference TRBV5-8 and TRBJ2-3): EAGVTQSPTHLIKTRGQQATLRCSPISGHTSVYWYQQALGLGLQFLLWYDEGEERNRGNFPPRFSGRQFPNYSSELNVNALELEDSALYLCASSAGLAGPGTDTQYFGPGTRLTVL.